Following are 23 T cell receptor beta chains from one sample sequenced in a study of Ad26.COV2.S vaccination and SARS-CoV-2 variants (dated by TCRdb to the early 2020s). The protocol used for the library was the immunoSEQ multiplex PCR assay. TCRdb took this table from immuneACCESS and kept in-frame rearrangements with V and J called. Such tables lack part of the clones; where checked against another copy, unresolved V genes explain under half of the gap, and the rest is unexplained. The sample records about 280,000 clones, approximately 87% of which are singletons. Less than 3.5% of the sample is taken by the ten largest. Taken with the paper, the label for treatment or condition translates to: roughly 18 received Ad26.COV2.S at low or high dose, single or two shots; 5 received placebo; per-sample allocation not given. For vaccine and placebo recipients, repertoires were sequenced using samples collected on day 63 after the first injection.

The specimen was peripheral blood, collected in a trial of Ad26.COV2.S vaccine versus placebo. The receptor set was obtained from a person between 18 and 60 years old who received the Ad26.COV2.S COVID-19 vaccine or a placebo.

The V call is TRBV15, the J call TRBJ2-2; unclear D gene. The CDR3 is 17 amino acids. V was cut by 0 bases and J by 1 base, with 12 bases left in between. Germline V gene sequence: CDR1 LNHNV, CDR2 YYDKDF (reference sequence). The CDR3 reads CATSRDEMEWNTGELFF. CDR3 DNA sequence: TGTGCCACCAGCAGAGATGAGATGGAATGGAACACCGGGGAGCTGTTTTTT. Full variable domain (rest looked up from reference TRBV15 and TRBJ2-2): DAMVIQNPRYQVTQFGKPVTLSCSQTLNHNVMYWYQQKSSQAPKLLFHYYDKDFNNEADTPDNFQSRRPNTSFCFLDIRSPGLGDTAMYLCATSRDEMEWNTGELFFGEGSRLTVL.

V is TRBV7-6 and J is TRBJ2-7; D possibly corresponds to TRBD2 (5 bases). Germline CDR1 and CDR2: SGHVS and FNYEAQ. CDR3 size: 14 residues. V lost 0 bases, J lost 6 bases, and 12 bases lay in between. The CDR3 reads CASSLAEVLGEQYF. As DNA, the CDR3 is TGTGCCAGCAGCTTAGCGGAGGTATTAGGCGAGCAGTACTTC.

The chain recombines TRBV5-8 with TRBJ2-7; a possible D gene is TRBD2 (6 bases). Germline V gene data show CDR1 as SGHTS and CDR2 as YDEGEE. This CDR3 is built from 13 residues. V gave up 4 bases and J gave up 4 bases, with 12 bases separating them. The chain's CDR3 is CASSLGGGYEQYF. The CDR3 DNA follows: TGTGCCAGCAGCCTCGGAGGAGGGTACGAGCAGTACTTC.

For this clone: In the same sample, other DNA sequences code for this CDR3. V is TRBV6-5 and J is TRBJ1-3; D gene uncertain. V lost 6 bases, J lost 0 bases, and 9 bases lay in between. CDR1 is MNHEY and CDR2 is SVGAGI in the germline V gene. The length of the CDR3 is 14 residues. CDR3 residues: CASSPGNSGNTIYF. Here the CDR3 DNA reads TGTGCCAGCAGCCCCGGGAACTCTGGAAACACCATATATTTT.

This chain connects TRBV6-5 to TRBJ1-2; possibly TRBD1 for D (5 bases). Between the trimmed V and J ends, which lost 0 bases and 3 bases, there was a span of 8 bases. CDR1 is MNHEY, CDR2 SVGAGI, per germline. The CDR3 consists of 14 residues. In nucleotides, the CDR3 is TGTGCCAGCAGTTACTCTCCCAGGGACTATGGCTACACCTTC. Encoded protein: CASSYSPRDYGYTF.

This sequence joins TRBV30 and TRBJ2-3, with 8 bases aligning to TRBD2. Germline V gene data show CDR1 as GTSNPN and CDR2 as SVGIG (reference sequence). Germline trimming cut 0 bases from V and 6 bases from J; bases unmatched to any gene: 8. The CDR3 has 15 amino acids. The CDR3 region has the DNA TGTGCCTGGAGTGTACAAGCGGGAGTATGGGATACGCAGTATTTT. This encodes CAWSVQAGVWDTQYF.

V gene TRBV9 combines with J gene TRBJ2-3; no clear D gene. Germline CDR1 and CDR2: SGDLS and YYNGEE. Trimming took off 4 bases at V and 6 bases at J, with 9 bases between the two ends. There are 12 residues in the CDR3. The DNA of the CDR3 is TGTGCCAGCAGCTCCAGCTCGGATACGCAGTATTTT. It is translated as CASSSSSDTQYF.

CDR3 in amino acids: CASSLAGTSGELFF. CDR3 DNA sequence: TGTGCCAGCAGCTTAGCGGGTACCTCCGGGGAGCTGTTTTTT. The rearrangement joins TRBV11-2 to TRBJ2-2; no clear D gene. Trimming took 1 base from V and 6 from J, leaving 9 bases between them. The CDR3 is made up of 14 amino acids. Germline V gives CDR1 SGHAT, CDR2 FQNNGV. The full variable domain, with the rest looked up from reference TRBV11-2 and TRBJ2-2, is EAGVAQSPRYKIIEKRQSVAFWCNPISGHATLYWYQQILGQGPKLLIQFQNNGVVDDSQLPKDRFSAERLKGVDSTLKIQPAKLEDSAVYLCASSLAGTSGELFFGEGSRLTVL.

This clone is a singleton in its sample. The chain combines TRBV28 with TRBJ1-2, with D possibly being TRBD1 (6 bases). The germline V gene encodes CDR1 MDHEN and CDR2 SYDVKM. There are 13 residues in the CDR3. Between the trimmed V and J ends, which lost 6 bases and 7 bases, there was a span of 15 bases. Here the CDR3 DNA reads TGTGCCAGCAGCCCCGGGGGGGGCGTTGGCTACACCTTC. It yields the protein CASSPGGGVGYTF.

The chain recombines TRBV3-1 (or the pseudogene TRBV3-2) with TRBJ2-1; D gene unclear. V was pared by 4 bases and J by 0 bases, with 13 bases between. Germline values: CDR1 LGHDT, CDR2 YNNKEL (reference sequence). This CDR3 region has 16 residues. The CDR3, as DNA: TGTGCCAGCAGCCTTTCCCGGTGGAGCTCCTACAATGAGCAGTTCTTC. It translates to CASSLSRWSSYNEQFF.

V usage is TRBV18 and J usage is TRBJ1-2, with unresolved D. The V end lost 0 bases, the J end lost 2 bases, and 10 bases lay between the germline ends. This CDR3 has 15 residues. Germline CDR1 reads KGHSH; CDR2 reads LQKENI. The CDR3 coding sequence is TGTGCCAGCTCACCACCAGGGATCAAGAACTATGGCTACACCTTC. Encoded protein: CASSPPGIKNYGYTF.

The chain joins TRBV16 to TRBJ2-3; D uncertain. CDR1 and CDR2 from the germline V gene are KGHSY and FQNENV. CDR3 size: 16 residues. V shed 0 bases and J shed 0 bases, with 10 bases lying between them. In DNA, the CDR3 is TGTGCCAGCAGCCAATCCTTCCTTTCCAGCACAGATACGCAGTATTTT. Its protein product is CASSQSFLSSTDTQYF. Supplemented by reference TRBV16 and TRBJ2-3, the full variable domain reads GEEVAQTPKHLVRGEGQKAKLYCAPIKGHSYVFWYQQVLKNEFKFLISFQNENVFDETGMPKERFSAKCLPNSPCSLEIQATKLEDSAVYFCASSQSFLSSTDTQYFGPGTRLTVL.

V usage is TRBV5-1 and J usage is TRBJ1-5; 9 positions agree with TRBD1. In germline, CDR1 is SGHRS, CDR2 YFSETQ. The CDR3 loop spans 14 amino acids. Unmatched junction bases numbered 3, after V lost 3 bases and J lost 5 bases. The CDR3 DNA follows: TGCGCCAGCAGCTGGACAGGGGTGGATCAGCCCCAGCATTTT. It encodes CASSWTGVDQPQHF.

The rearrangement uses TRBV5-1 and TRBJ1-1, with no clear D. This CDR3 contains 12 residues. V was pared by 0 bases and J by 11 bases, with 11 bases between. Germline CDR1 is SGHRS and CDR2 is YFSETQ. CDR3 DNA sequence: TGCGCCAGCAGCTTGGGGGATGATGTTGCTTTCTTT. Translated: CASSLGDDVAFF.

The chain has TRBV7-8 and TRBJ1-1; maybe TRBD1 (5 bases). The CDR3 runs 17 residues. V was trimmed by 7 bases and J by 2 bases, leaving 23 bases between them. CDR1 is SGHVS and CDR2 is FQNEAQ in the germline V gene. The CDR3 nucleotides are TGTGCCAGCACCGCGGGGCTGGTGCCAAGGCCAAACACTGAAGCTTTCTTT. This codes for CASTAGLVPRPNTEAFF.

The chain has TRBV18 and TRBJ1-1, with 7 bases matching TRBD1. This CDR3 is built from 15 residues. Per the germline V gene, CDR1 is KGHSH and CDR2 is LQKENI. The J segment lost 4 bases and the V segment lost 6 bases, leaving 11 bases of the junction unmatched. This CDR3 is CASSPWEGAGTEAFF. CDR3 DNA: TGTGCCAGCTCCCCTTGGGAGGGGGCAGGCACTGAAGCTTTCTTT.

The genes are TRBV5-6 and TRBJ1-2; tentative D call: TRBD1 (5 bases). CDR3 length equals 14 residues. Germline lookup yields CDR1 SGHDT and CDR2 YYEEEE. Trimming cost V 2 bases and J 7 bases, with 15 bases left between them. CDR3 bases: TGTGCCAGCAGCTTTACGGGGACTTCCCCTGGCTACACCTTC. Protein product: CASSFTGTSPGYTF. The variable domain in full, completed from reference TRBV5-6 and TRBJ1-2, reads DAGVTQSPTHLIKTRGQQVTLRCSPKSGHDTVSWYQQALGQGPQFIFQYYEEEERQRGNFPDRFSGHQFPNYSSELNVNALLLGDSALYLCASSFTGTSPGYTFGSGTRLTVV.

The CDR3 DNA is TGTGCCAGCAGCCAAGCCGTCGCAGGGGGGACAGATACGCAGTATTTT. Translation gives CASSQAVAGGTDTQYF. The rearrangement joins TRBV3-1 (or the pseudogene TRBV3-2) to TRBJ2-3, with D perhaps TRBD1 (7 bases). V was clipped by 1 base and J by 3 bases, with 14 bases between them. Germline CDR1 is LGHDT and CDR2 is YNNKEL (reference sequence). The CDR3 extends over 16 amino acids.

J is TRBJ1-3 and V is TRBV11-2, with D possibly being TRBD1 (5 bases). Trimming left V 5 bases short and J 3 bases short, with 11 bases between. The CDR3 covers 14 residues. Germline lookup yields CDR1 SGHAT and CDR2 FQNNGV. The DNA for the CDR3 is TGTGCCAGCAGCGCCGGGACGCTTGGAAACACCATATATTTT. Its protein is CASSAGTLGNTIYF. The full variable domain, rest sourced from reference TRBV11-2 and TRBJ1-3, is EAGVAQSPRYKIIEKRQSVAFWCNPISGHATLYWYQQILGQGPKLLIQFQNNGVVDDSQLPKDRFSAERLKGVDSTLKIQPAKLEDSAVYLCASSAGTLGNTIYFGEGSWLTVV.

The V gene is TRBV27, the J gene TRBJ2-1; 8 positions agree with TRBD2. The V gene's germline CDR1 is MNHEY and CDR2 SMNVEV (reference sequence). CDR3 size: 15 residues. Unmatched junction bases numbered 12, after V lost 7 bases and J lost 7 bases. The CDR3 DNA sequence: TGTGCCAGCACCCCACTAGCGGACTCTGGGAATGAGCAGTTCTTC. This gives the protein CASTPLADSGNEQFF.

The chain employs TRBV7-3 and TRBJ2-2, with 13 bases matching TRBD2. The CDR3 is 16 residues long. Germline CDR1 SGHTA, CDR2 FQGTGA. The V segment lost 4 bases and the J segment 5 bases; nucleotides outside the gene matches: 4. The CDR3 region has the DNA TGTGCCAGCAGCTCGGGACTAGCGGGGAATACCGGGGAGCTGTTTTTT. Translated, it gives CASSSGLAGNTGELFF.

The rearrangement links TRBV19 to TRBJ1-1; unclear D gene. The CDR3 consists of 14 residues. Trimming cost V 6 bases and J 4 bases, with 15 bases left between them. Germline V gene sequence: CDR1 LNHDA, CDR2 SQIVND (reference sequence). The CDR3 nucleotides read TGTGCCAGTAGGGGTCGACGCACCGGCACTGAAGCTTTCTTT. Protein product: CASRGRRTGTEAFF.

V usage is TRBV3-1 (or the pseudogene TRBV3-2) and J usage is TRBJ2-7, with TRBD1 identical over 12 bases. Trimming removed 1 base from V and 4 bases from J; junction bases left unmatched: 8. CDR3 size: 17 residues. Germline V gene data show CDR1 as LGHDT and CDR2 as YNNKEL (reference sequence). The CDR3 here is CASSQGAMGQGAYEQYF. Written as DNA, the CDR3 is TGTGCCAGCAGCCAAGGAGCGATGGGACAGGGGGCTTACGAGCAGTACTTC.